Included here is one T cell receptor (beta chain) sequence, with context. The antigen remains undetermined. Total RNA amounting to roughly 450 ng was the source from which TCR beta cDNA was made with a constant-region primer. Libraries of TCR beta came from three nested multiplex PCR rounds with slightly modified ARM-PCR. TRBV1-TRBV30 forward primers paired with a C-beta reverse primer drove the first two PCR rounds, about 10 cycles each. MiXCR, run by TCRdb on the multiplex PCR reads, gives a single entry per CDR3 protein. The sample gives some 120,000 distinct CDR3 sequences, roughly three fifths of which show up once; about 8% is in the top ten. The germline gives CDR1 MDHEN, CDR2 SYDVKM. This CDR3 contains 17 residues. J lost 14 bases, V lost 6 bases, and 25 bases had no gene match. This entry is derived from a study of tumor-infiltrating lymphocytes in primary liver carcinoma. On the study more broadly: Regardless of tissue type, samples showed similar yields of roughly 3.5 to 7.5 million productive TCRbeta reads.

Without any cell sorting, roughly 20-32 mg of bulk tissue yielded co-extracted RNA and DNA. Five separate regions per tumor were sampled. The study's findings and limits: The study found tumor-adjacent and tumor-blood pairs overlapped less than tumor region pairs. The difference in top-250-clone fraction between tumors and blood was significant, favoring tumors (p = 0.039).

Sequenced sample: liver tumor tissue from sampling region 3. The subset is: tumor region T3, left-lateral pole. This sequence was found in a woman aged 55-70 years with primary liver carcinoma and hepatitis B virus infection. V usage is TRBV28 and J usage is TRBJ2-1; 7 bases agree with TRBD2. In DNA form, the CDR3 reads TGTGCCAGCAGCCGCCACGGACTAACGGGAGGACTAAGGTTGGAGTTCTTC. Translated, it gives CASSRHGLTGGLRLEFF.